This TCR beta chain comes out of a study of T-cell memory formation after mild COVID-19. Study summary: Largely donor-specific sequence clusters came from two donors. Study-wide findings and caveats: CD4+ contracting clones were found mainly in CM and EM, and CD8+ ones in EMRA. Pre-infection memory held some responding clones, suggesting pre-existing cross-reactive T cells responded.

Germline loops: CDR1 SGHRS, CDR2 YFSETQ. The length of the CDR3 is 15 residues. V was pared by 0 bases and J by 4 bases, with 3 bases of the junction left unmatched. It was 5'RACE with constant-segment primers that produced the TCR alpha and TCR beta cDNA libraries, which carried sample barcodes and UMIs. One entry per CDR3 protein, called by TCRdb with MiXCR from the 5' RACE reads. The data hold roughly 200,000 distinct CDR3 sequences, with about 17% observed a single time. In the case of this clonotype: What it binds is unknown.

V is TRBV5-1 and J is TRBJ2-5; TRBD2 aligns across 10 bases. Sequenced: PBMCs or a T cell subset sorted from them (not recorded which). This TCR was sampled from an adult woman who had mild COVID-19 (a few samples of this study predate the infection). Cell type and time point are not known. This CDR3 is CASSLVAGGGETQYF. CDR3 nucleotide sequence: TGCGCCAGCAGCTTGGTAGCGGGAGGCGGAGAGACCCAGTACTTC.